This entry is about one T cell receptor beta chain. This sample was taken from a study of blood T cell repertoires in COVID-19. Overall study: Acute and convalescent COVID-19 specimens originated in the United States, Italy and Spain.

J lost 4 bases, V lost 0 bases, and 1 base had no gene match. CDR3 size: 15 residues. Germline V gene data show CDR1 as LGHDT and CDR2 as YNNKEL (reference sequence). Authors' methods: Counts of nucleated cells, estimated from reference gene primer amplification, were obtained. Generated by immunoSEQ multiplex PCR, the TCRdb table keeps only in-frame clones and is missing some. That table supplies the V and J calls and clone size; D and trimming were determined from the DNA. The table shows some 150,000 clones, with around 79% occurring only once. Sequenced: peripheral blood. This chain connects TRBV3-1 (or the pseudogene TRBV3-2) to TRBJ2-3, with TRBD2 matching 10 bases. This receptor was obtained from a man aged 50-60 years with active or convalescent COVID-19. DNA for the CDR3: TGTGCCAGCAGCCAAGACCTAGCGGGAGCAGATACGCAGTATTTT. It specifies CASSQDLAGADTQYF.